This entry concerns a single T cell receptor beta chain. Ages ranged from about 18 to 89 years, with residence in about two dozen US areas. These data come from a study of blood T cell repertoires in COVID-19. At the level of the study: From T cells, B-cell-depleted T cells, or PBMCs came the material, which was cDNA or gDNA.

Source study methods: Amplification of reference gene primers provided the estimated nucleated cell counts. Generated by immunoSEQ multiplex PCR, the TCRdb table keeps only in-frame clones and is missing some. V, J and clone size derive from that table, while D and trimming were established from the DNA sequence. Of 300,000 to 350,000 clones in the sample, 80% to 90% were seen once. The receptor was derived from a woman aged 40 to 50 with acute COVID-19. Source material: PBMCs or T cells enriched from blood (not recorded which).

CDR3 DNA sequence: TGCGCCAGCAGCCAGGGACACCTTAGCAATCAGCCCCAGCATTTT. Translation gives CASSQGHLSNQPQHF. This chain uses TRBV4-3 with TRBJ1-5, with D tentatively TRBD1 (6 bases). Germline CDR1 reads LGHNA; CDR2 reads YSLEER. V was cut by 3 bases and J by 0 bases, with 9 bases left in between. There are 15 residues in the CDR3.